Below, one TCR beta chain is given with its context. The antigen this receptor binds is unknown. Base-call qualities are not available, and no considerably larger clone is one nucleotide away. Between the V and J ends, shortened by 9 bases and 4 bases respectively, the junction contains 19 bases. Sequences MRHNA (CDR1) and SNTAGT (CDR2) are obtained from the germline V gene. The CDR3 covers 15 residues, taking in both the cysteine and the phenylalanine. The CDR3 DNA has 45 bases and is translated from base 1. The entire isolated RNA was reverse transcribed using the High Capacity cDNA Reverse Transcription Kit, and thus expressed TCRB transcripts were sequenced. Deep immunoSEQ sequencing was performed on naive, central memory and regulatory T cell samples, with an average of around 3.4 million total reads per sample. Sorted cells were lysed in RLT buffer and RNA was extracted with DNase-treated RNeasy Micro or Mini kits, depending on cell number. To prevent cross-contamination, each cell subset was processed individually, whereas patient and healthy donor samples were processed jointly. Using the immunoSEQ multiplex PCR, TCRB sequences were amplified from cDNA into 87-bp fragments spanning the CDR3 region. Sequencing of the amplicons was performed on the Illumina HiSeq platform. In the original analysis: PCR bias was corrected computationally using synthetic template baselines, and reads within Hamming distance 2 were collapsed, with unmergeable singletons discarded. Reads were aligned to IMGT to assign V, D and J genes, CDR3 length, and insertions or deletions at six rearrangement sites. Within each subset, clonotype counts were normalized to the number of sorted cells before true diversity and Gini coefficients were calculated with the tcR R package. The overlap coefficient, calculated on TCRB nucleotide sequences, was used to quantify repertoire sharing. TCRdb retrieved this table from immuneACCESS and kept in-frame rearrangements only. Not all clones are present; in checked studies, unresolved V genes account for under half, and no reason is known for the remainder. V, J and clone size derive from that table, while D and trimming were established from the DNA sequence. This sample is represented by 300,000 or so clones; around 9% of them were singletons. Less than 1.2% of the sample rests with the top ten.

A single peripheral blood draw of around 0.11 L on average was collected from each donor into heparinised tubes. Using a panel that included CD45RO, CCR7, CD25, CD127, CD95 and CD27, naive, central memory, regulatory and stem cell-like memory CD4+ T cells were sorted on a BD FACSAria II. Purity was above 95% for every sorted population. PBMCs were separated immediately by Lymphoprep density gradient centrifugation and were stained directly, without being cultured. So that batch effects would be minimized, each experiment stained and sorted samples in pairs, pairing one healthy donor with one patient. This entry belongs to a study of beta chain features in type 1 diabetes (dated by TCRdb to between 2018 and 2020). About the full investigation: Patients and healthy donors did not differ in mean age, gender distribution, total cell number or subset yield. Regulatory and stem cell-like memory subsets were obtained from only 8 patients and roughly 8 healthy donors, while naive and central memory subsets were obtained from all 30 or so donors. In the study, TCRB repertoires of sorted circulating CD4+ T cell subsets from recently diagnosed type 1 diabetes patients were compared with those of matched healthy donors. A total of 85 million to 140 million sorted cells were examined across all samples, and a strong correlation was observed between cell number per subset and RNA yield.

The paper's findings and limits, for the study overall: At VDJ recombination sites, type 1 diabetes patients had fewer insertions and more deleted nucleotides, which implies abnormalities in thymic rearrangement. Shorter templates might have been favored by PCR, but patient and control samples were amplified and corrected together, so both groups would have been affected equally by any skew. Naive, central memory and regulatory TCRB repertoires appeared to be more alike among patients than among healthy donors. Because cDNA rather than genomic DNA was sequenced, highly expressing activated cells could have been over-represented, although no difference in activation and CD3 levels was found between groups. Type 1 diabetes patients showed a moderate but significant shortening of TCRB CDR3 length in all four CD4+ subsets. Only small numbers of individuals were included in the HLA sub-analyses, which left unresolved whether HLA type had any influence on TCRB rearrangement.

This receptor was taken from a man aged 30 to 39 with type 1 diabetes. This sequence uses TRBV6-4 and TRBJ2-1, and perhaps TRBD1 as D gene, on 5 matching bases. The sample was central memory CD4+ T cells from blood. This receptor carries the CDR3 CASPLGRVKYNEQFF. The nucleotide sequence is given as TGTGCCAGTCCTTTGGGCAGGGTGAAGTACAATGAGCAGTTCTTC.